These 24 T cell receptor beta chains share one sample of origin, sequenced in a study of CD8 T cells in Susac syndrome. The RNA, about 0.5 to 1 ug, was put through reverse transcription using random hexamers. One entry per CDR3 protein, called by TCRdb with MiXCR from the immunoSEQ multiplex PCR reads. Of under 110,000 distinct CDR3 sequences in the sample, roughly 94% were seen once. The sequencing sample was made of CD8+ T cells from PBMCs. Receptor source: a human donor with Susac syndrome.

The rearrangement uses TRBV12-3 or TRBV12-4 and TRBJ2-3; unclear D gene. V gave up 3 bases and J gave up 2 bases, with 9 bases separating them. The length of the CDR3 is 14 residues. DNA for the CDR3: TGTGCCAGCAGTTTCTCCGGACCCACAGATACGCAGTATTTT. Protein product: CASSFSGPTDTQYF.

The chain combines TRBV7-9 with TRBJ1-1; the D is unclear. Germline loops: CDR1 SEHNR, CDR2 FQNEAQ (reference sequence). The CDR3 length is 16 residues. V lost 3 bases to trimming and J lost 6 bases, with 20 bases between them. The CDR3 region is CASSLVPVTDGAEAFF. As DNA, the CDR3 is TGTGCCAGCAGCTTGGTCCCCGTAACCGACGGAGCTGAAGCTTTCTTT.

J is TRBJ2-7 and V is TRBV6-2 or TRBV6-3; 11 bases are a match to TRBD2. CDR1 and CDR2 (germline): MNHEY, SVGEGT. This CDR3 region has 18 residues. After removal of 2 bases from V and 2 bases from J, the junction contained 11 bases not matched to a gene. The CDR3 loop reads CASSYEETSGASAYEQYF. The DNA of the CDR3 is TGTGCCAGCAGTTACGAAGAGACTAGCGGGGCGTCAGCCTACGAGCAGTACTTC.

The rearrangement uses TRBV4-1 and TRBJ1-2, with unresolved D. This CDR3 comprises 14 residues. Germline V gives CDR1 MGHRA, CDR2 YSYEKL. The V end lost 4 bases, the J end lost 4 bases, and 13 bases lay between the germline ends. The CDR3 loop reads CASSPDVSVYGYTF. For the CDR3, the DNA is TGCGCCAGCAGCCCAGACGTCTCCGTCTATGGCTACACCTTC.

The V gene is TRBV24-1, the J gene TRBJ2-7; 9 nucleotides line up with TRBD1. Losses at the gene ends were 9 bases for V and 4 bases for J; bases not matched to a gene: 12. The V gene's germline CDR1 is KGHDR and CDR2 SFDVKD. The CDR3 sequence is 15 residues long. In DNA, the CDR3 is TGTGCCACCCCTATGGGGGGACAGGGCCTTTACGAGCAGTACTTC. Residues: CATPMGGQGLYEQYF.

The V gene is TRBV27, the J gene TRBJ1-2; tentatively, D is TRBD1 (5 bases). The CDR3 length is 14 residues. The ends were cut back, 3 bases at V and 5 bases at J, with 13 bases in the middle. Germline CDR1 and CDR2: MNHEY and SMNVEV (reference sequence). The CDR3 region has the DNA TGTGCCAGCAGTTTCGGGGGTTTGGGATATGGCTACACCTTC. Amino acids: CASSFGGLGYGYTF.

The chain recombines TRBV9 with TRBJ1-1; 10 bases are a match to TRBD1. The J segment lost 8 bases and the V segment lost 3 bases, leaving 10 bases of the junction unmatched. The germline CDR1 and CDR2 sequences are SGDLS and YYNGEE. This CDR3 region has 15 residues. Written as DNA, the CDR3 is TGTGCCAGCAGCGCCTCCGGGACAGGGGTTCCCGAAGCTTTCTTT. Encoded protein: CASSASGTGVPEAFF.

CDR3: CSACKASGSYNEQFF. The CDR3, as DNA: TGCAGTGCCTGCAAGGCTAGCGGCTCCTACAATGAGCAGTTCTTC. The chain employs TRBV20-1 and TRBJ2-1, with 7 bases lining up with TRBD2. V was pared by 6 bases and J by 0 bases, with 8 bases of the junction left unmatched. This CDR3 is 15 amino acids long. Per the germline V gene, CDR1 is DFQATT and CDR2 is SNEGSKA (reference sequence).

This chain uses TRBV20-1 with TRBJ1-3; D may be TRBD1 (5 bases). The CDR3 consists of 16 residues. V lost 1 base and J lost 2, with 15 bases in between. CDR1 is DFQATT, CDR2 SNEGSKA, per germline (reference sequence). CDR3 region: CSARGRGFQPGNTIYF. DNA for the CDR3: TGCAGTGCTAGAGGGCGGGGGTTCCAACCTGGAAACACCATATATTTT.

The CDR3 reads CASSYMGLAVQGNEQFF. CDR3 bases: TGTGCCAGCAGTTATATGGGTCTAGCGGTCCAGGGGAATGAGCAGTTCTTC. V gene TRBV6-2 or TRBV6-3 combines with J gene TRBJ2-1, with D maybe TRBD2 (7 bases). Trimming pared 3 bases from V and 7 bases from J, leaving 22 bases between. The CDR3 is 17 amino acids. Germline CDR1 reads MNHEY; CDR2 reads SVGEGT.

The chain links TRBV29-1 to TRBJ1-1; D perhaps matches TRBD1 (5 bases). Deletions cut 5 bases from V and 4 bases from J, with 8 bases between. The germline V gene encodes CDR1 SQVTM and CDR2 ANQGSEA. The CDR3 consists of 11 residues. Written as DNA, the CDR3 is TGCAGCGTTAGCACAGGCACTGAAGCTTTCTTT. It encodes CSVSTGTEAFF.

The gene calls are TRBV13 and TRBJ1-2; perhaps TRBD1 as D (5 bases). Between the trimmed V and J ends, which lost 5 bases and 1 base, there was a span of 17 bases. The CDR3 totals 16 residues. Germline V gene lookup returns CDR1 PRHDT and CDR2 FYEKMQ (reference sequence). In nucleotides, the CDR3 is TGTGCCAGCAGCCTACGTGGAGGGGCCTTTAACTATGGCTACACCTTC. Amino acids: CASSLRGGAFNYGYTF.

The chain has TRBV7-9 and TRBJ2-1, with D perhaps matching TRBD2 (5 bases). The germline V and J ends were trimmed by 3 bases and 0 bases, with 9 bases remaining between them. CDR1 is SEHNR and CDR2 is FQNEAQ in the germline V gene (reference sequence). The CDR3 consists of 15 residues. CDR3 DNA sequence: TGTGCCAGCAGCTTTAGCGAAACCTCCTACAATGAGCAGTTCTTC. Translation gives CASSFSETSYNEQFF.

The chain joins TRBV13 to TRBJ1-1; D ambiguous. Deletions cut 5 bases from V and 8 bases from J, with 15 bases between. The CDR3 sequence is 13 residues long. Germline V gene lookup returns CDR1 PRHDT and CDR2 FYEKMQ (reference sequence). The CDR3 sequence: CASSLTDGFEAFF. The CDR3 DNA is TGTGCCAGCAGCCTGACCGACGGTTTCGAAGCTTTCTTT.

The chain carries TRBV7-2 and TRBJ2-5; D may correspond to TRBD1 or TRBD2 (6 bases each). Looked up from germline, CDR1 is SGHTA and CDR2 is FQGNSA. CDR3 length equals 15 residues. Trimming left V 1 base short and J 4 bases short, with 13 bases between. The DNA of the CDR3 is TGTGCCAGCAGCTTAGATTGGGGGGCCGGAGAGACCCAGTACTTC. Its protein product is CASSLDWGAGETQYF.

The chain has TRBV20-1 and TRBJ1-2, with D possibly being TRBD1 (5 bases). Germline CDR1 DFQATT, CDR2 SNEGSKA (reference sequence). V was shortened by 0 bases and J by 9 bases, with 11 bases between the two germline ends. The CDR3 runs 12 residues. For the CDR3, the DNA is TGCAGTGCTAGAGATGTTGGACAACGCTACACCTTC. Translating it yields CSARDVGQRYTF.

The chain has TRBV12-5 and TRBJ2-4; D is perhaps TRBD2 (5 bases). Trimming took 5 bases from V and 0 from J, leaving 11 bases between them. The germline V gene has CDR1 LGHNT and CDR2 FRNRAP. This CDR3 is 15 amino acids long. CDR3 protein: CASGPTGVAKNIQYF. The CDR3 DNA reads TGTGCTAGTGGTCCCACCGGGGTAGCCAAAAACATTCAGTACTTC.

V is TRBV4-1 and J is TRBJ2-5, with TRBD2 as a possible D gene (5 bases). The CDR3 is 15 amino acids. The germline V and J ends were trimmed by 1 base and 5 bases, with 14 bases remaining between them. The germline V gene encodes CDR1 MGHRA and CDR2 YSYEKL. This chain's CDR3 is CASSQGLGVGETQYF. CDR3 in DNA: TGCGCCAGCAGCCAAGGGCTCGGGGTAGGGGAGACCCAGTACTTC.

This clonotype was seen just once. The rearrangement links TRBV7-6 to TRBJ1-1; D is uncertain. Trimming pared 2 bases from V and 3 bases from J, leaving 10 bases between. Germline CDR1 reads SGHVS; CDR2 reads FNYEAQ. The CDR3 runs to 14 residues. The CDR3 region has the DNA TGTGCCAGCAGCTTATCCCTTGTCGACACTGAAGCTTTCTTT. Translation: CASSLSLVDTEAFF.

The chain is built from TRBV29-1 and TRBJ1-2; weak D call: TRBD1 (5 bases). CDR3 length: 15 amino acids. The V and J ends lost 0 bases and 5 bases respectively, with 16 bases between them. From germline, CDR1 is SQVTM and CDR2 ANQGSEA. The CDR3: CSVEEMGVYPYGYTF. The CDR3 DNA is TGCAGCGTTGAAGAAATGGGGGTGTACCCTTATGGCTACACCTTC.

V is TRBV10-3 and J is TRBJ2-2; 9 positions agree with TRBD1. Germline CDR1 is ENHRY and CDR2 is SYGVKD. The CDR3 covers 16 residues. Unmatched junction bases numbered 5, after V lost 0 bases and J lost 6 bases. The CDR3 nucleotides are TGTGCCATCAGTGAGTCGGGACAGGGACCGTCCGGGGAGCTGTTTTTT. Encoded protein: CAISESGQGPSGELFF.

The V gene is TRBV3-1, the J gene TRBJ2-1, with D possibly matching TRBD1 (5 bases). V lost 4 bases, J lost 0 bases, and 13 bases lay in between. This CDR3 contains 16 residues. CDR1 is LGHDT, CDR2 YNNKEL, per germline (reference sequence). The CDR3 sequence is CASSPNDRSSYNEQFF. DNA for the CDR3: TGTGCCAGCAGCCCTAATGACAGAAGCTCCTACAATGAGCAGTTCTTC.

The chain couples TRBV9 to TRBJ2-3; the D is unclear. Germline V gene sequence: CDR1 SGDLS, CDR2 YYNGEE. This CDR3 has 15 residues. V shed 3 bases and J shed 2 bases, with 13 bases lying between them. CDR3 coding DNA: TGTGCCAGCAGCGCTAACGACATTTACACAGATACGCAGTATTTT. Translation: CASSANDIYTDTQYF.

The chain joins TRBV14 to TRBJ1-4, with D perhaps matching TRBD1 (6 bases). V was pared by 4 bases and J by 8 bases, with 17 bases between. Germline CDR1 is SGHDN and CDR2 is FVKESK. The length of the CDR3 is 15 residues. The CDR3, as DNA: TGTGCCAGCAGCCTGAGTGGGGGGCCGGGGGAAAAACTGTTTTTT. Its translation: CASSLSGGPGEKLFF.